Shown below are 29 T cell receptor beta chains from a single sample sequenced in a study of yellow fever vaccine responses in identical twins. TCRdb ran MiXCR on the RT-PCR reads and lists one entry per CDR3 protein. The sample lists approximately 2,800 distinct CDR3 sequences, just under 90% occurring once. This material consisted of T cells from blood (PBMCs), unsorted or a sorted subset (not recorded which), taken before or after yellow fever vaccination (not recorded which). The receptors derive from a female donor who received the yellow fever vaccine.

The chain employs TRBV11-2 and TRBJ2-3, with D unresolved. Trimming pared 4 bases from V and 2 bases from J, leaving 1 base between. Germline V gene sequence: CDR1 SGHAT, CDR2 FQNNGV. There are 11 residues in the CDR3. CDR3 protein: CASSSTDTQYF. As DNA, the CDR3 is TGTGCCAGCAGCTCCACAGATACGCAGTATTTT.

This clonotype was counted between two and nine times. The gene calls are TRBV5-4 and TRBJ1-1; D might be TRBD1 (5 bases). V gave up 2 bases and J gave up 1 base, with 18 bases separating them. In germline, CDR1 is SGHNT, CDR2 YYREEE (reference sequence). The CDR3 sequence is 17 residues long. CDR3 sequence: CASSFVRGRPGNTEAFF. In DNA form, the CDR3 reads TGTGCCAGCAGCTTTGTTAGGGGACGGCCGGGGAACACTGAAGCTTTCTTT.

This clonotype was recorded only once. The chain employs TRBV20-1 and TRBJ1-5; 10 bases fit TRBD1. V was pared by 1 base and J by 2 bases, with 5 bases of the junction left unmatched. CDR1 DFQATT and CDR2 SNEGSKA come from the germline V gene (reference sequence). CDR3 size: 16 residues. Written as DNA, the CDR3 is TGCAGTGCTAGAGTGGGTGGGACAGGGGGCAATCAGCCCCAGCATTTT. Protein product: CSARVGGTGGNQPQHF.

The chain joins TRBV11-2 to TRBJ1-2; D possibly corresponds to TRBD1 (5 bases). CDR3 length: 14 residues. The V gene lost 0 bases and the J gene lost 4 bases, with 9 bases spanning the gap. The germline CDR1 and CDR2 sequences are SGHAT and FQNNGV. The CDR3 nucleotides read TGTGCCAGCAGCTTAGATATGGGGGTCTATGGCTACACCTTC. Translation gives CASSLDMGVYGYTF.

The J gene is TRBJ2-3, the V gene TRBV13; D possibly corresponds to TRBD1 (6 bases). The CDR3 runs to 14 residues. V lost 7 bases, J lost 1 base, and 12 bases lay in between. The germline V gene has CDR1 PRHDT and CDR2 FYEKMQ (reference sequence). The chain's CDR3 is CASNREWRTDTQYF. For the CDR3, the DNA is TGTGCCAGCAACAGGGAGTGGCGCACAGATACGCAGTATTTT.

The chain is built from TRBV9 and TRBJ2-1, with 7 nucleotides matching TRBD2. Germline-derived CDR1 and CDR2 are SGDLS and YYNGEE. The CDR3 covers 16 residues. J gave up 9 bases and V 4 bases, and 16 bases lay outside the gene matches. CDR3 nucleotides: TGTGCCAGCAGCTCCCAAACCGGGACTAACCTTATTGAGCAGTTCTTC. This encodes CASSSQTGTNLIEQFF.

The rearrangement uses TRBV7-9 and TRBJ2-2; D gene uncertain. Germline assignment: CDR1 SEHNR and CDR2 FQNEAQ (reference sequence). Trimming took 7 bases from V and 8 from J, leaving 11 bases between them. The CDR3 contains 12 residues. CDR3 loop: CASNDRRGELFF. The CDR3 bases are TGTGCCAGCAACGATAGGCGAGGGGAGCTGTTTTTT.

The genes are TRBV29-1 and TRBJ2-7; 10 nucleotides align to TRBD2. The CDR3 is 15 residues long. V lost 7 bases and J lost 4; bases outside the gene matches: 13. Germline CDR1 SQVTM, CDR2 ANQGSEA. The CDR3 region is CSAFDQREGQYEQYF. The CDR3 coding sequence is TGCAGCGCCTTCGACCAGCGGGAGGGCCAATACGAGCAGTACTTC.

This clonotype has just one count. The DNA of the CDR3 is TGTGCCAGCAGCCCAGACCGGACTAGAAGCATGAATACGCAGTATTTT. Its protein is CASSPDRTRSMNTQYF. The chain joins TRBV11-1 to TRBJ2-3, with TRBD2 matching 7 bases. CDR1 and CDR2 (germline): SGHAT, FQDESV (reference sequence). The CDR3 is 16 amino acids. Trimming took 5 bases from V and 7 from J; bases not matched to a gene: 15.

The chain links TRBV11-1 to TRBJ2-7; tentatively, D is TRBD2 (5 bases). The V gene's germline CDR1 is SGHAT and CDR2 FQDESV (reference sequence). The CDR3 length is 15 residues. Trimming pared 1 base from V and 0 bases from J, leaving 10 bases between. The CDR3 spells CASSLEGGRSYEQYF. Written as DNA, the CDR3 is TGTGCCAGCAGCTTAGAAGGCGGGCGCTCCTACGAGCAGTACTTC.

The rearrangement joins TRBV11-2 to TRBJ2-1; D is uncertain. The CDR3 is 16 amino acids. V was clipped by 0 bases and J by 0 bases, with 9 bases between them. Germline CDR1 reads SGHAT; CDR2 reads FQNNGV. CDR3 bases: TGTGCCAGCAGCTTAGAGCCAATGGGCTCCTACAATGAGCAGTTCTTC. Amino acid sequence: CASSLEPMGSYNEQFF.

The V gene is TRBV5-4, the J gene TRBJ2-3; 7 nucleotides align to TRBD1. CDR3 size: 14 residues. Germline assignment: CDR1 SGHNT and CDR2 YYREEE (reference sequence). V dropped 2 bases and J dropped 4; count of bases not matched to a gene: 4. The CDR3 bases are TGTGCCAGCAGCTTTGGGACAGTCGCAGATACGCAGTATTTT. This sequence encodes CASSFGTVADTQYF. Using reference TRBV5-4 and TRBJ2-3 for the parts outside the CDR3, the full variable domain is ETGVTQSPTHLIKTRGQQVTLRCSSQSGHNTVSWYQQALGQGPQFIFQYYREEENGRGNFPPRFSGLQFPNYSSELNVNALELDDSALYLCASSFGTVADTQYFGPGTRLTVL.

The V gene is TRBV2, the J gene TRBJ1-2, with TRBD1 as a possible D gene (5 bases). Germline values: CDR1 SNHLY, CDR2 FYNNEI. V lost 6 bases to trimming and J lost 6 bases, with 14 bases between them. The length of the CDR3 is 13 residues. CDR3 nucleotides: TGTGCCAGCAGGACGGACATTTTGGATGGCTACACCTTC. Translating gives CASRTDILDGYTF.

This rearrangement joins TRBV10-3 to TRBJ2-1, with D perhaps TRBD2 (5 bases). CDR1 and CDR2 from the germline V gene are ENHRY and SYGVKD. V was trimmed by 5 bases and J by 0 bases, leaving 14 bases between them. The CDR3 loop spans 16 amino acids. The CDR3 DNA is TGTGCCATCAGTTCACGCGCTAGCTCCTCCTACAATGAGCAGTTCTTC. Its protein is CAISSRASSSYNEQFF.

The chain uses TRBV23-1 and TRBJ1-1; D possibly corresponds to TRBD1 (5 bases). TRBV23-1 counts as an open reading frame of uncertain function. The V end was cut by 2 bases, the J end by 2 bases, with 9 bases between. This CDR3 contains 14 residues. CDR3: CASSQTTDNTEAFF. CDR3 nucleotide sequence: TGCGCCAGCAGTCAAACGACAGACAACACTGAAGCTTTCTTT.

The V call is TRBV5-1, the J call TRBJ1-6; tentative D call: TRBD1 (6 bases). Germline CDR1 and CDR2: SGHRS and YFSETQ. Between the trimmed V and J ends, which lost 2 bases and 6 bases, there was a span of 9 bases. CDR3 length: 14 residues. The DNA of the CDR3 is TGCGCCAGCAGCTTAGGACAGCCTAATTCACCCCTCCACTTT. This codes for CASSLGQPNSPLHF.

This clonotype was counted a single time. The rearrangement uses TRBV6-2 or TRBV6-3 and TRBJ2-1; D gene unclear. Germline lookup yields CDR1 MNHEY and CDR2 SVGEGT. The CDR3 sequence is 14 residues long. The V end lost 2 bases, the J end lost 6 bases, and 11 bases lay between the germline ends. The CDR3 protein is CASSYGTEANEQFF. The CDR3 nucleotides are TGTGCCAGCAGTTACGGTACAGAAGCCAATGAGCAGTTCTTC.

The chain links TRBV19 to TRBJ2-2; the D is unclear. The V gene lost 6 bases and the J gene lost 3 bases, with 17 bases spanning the gap. Per the germline V gene, CDR1 is LNHDA and CDR2 is SQIVND (reference sequence). This CDR3 region has 16 residues. This chain's CDR3 is CASRTLPGHYTGELFF. CDR3 bases: TGTGCCAGTAGGACCCTTCCCGGGCACTACACCGGGGAGCTGTTTTTT. The full variable domain, its missing parts supplied by reference TRBV19 and TRBJ2-2, is DGGITQSPKYLFRKEGQNVTLSCEQNLNHDAMYWYRQDPGQGLRLIYYSQIVNDFQKGDIAEGYSVSREKKESFPLTVTSAQKNPTAFYLCASRTLPGHYTGELFFGEGSRLTVL.

This sequence joins TRBV20-1 and TRBJ2-2; 11 bases agree with TRBD2. This CDR3 has 14 amino acids. CDR1 and CDR2 from the germline V gene are DFQATT and SNEGSKA (reference sequence). The V and J ends lost 3 bases and 5 bases, in that order; junction bases with no gene match: 2. CDR3 amino acids: CSARTSGTTGELFF. CDR3 nucleotide sequence: TGCAGTGCTAGGACTAGCGGGACTACCGGGGAGCTGTTTTTT.

The chain uses TRBV20-1 and TRBJ1-2; D gene uncertain. This CDR3 contains 13 residues. V lost 1 base and J lost 2, with 8 bases in between. Germline CDR1 is DFQATT and CDR2 is SNEGSKA (reference sequence). The CDR3 coding sequence is TGCAGTGCTAGAGTCCGGGAGAACTATGGCTACACCTTC. It is translated as CSARVRENYGYTF.

This clonotype showed up just a few times. This chain links TRBV16 with TRBJ1-1; 7 bases fit TRBD1. The CDR3 consists of 17 residues. Trimming took 0 bases from V and 1 from J; bases not matched to a gene: 8. Germline CDR1 KGHSY, CDR2 FQNENV. The CDR3: CASSQSALTGPNTEAFF. DNA of the CDR3: TGTGCCAGCAGCCAATCGGCCCTGACAGGGCCGAACACTGAAGCTTTCTTT.

The chain links TRBV18 to TRBJ2-3; TRBD2 agrees at 7 bases. The CDR3 has 13 amino acids. From germline, CDR1 is KGHSH and CDR2 LQKENI. With 1 base clipped from V and 6 bases from J, the junction kept 1 base outside the gene matches. The CDR3 DNA sequence: TGTGCCAGCTCACCACGGGAGGGGGATACGCAGTATTTT. This translates into CASSPREGDTQYF.

This chain links TRBV11-1 with TRBJ1-2; a weak D match, TRBD1 (6 bases). CDR3 length: 13 residues. Germline V gene data show CDR1 as SGHAT and CDR2 as FQDESV (reference sequence). Trimming left V 5 bases short and J 6 bases short, with 13 bases between. Written as DNA, the CDR3 is TGTGCCAGCAGCGAGACAGGTGGCCATGGCTACACCTTC. As protein: CASSETGGHGYTF.

The genes are TRBV3-1 and TRBJ1-2, with 8 bases identical to TRBD1. CDR3 length equals 15 residues. Germline V gene data show CDR1 as LGHDT and CDR2 as YNNKEL (reference sequence). J lost 8 bases, V lost 0 bases, and 8 bases had no gene match. CDR3 nucleotides: TGTGCCAGCAGCCAAGATGCTGGGACAGGAGAAGGCTACACCTTC. This sequence encodes CASSQDAGTGEGYTF.

This chain joins TRBV29-1 and TRBJ2-3; 13 bases fit TRBD2. Germline V CDR1 and CDR2: SQVTM, ANQGSEA. Losses at the gene ends were 7 bases for V and 0 bases for J; bases not matched to a gene: 7. This CDR3 is built from 16 residues. In DNA, the CDR3 is TGCAGCGCCGACGGGACTAGCGGGAAAAGCACAGATACGCAGTATTTT. It translates to CSADGTSGKSTDTQYF.

The chain has TRBV29-1 and TRBJ1-2; TRBD1 aligns across 10 bases. Trimming took 3 bases from V and 2 from J; bases not matched to a gene: 6. Per the germline V gene, CDR1 is SQVTM and CDR2 is ANQGSEA. CDR3 length: 15 residues. CDR3 bases: TGCAGCGTTGACCCCATGGGACAGGGGAACTATGGCTACACCTTC. Amino acids: CSVDPMGQGNYGYTF.

The chain combines TRBV2 with TRBJ2-2; TRBD1 matches 9 bases. V shed 6 bases, J shed 0 bases, and the junction held 2 bases outside the gene matches. CDR1 and CDR2 from the germline V gene are SNHLY and FYNNEI. The CDR3 length is 15 residues. The CDR3 loop is CASRGTGTNTGELFF. The CDR3 DNA reads as TGTGCCAGCAGAGGGACAGGGACGAACACCGGGGAGCTGTTTTTT.

The chain uses TRBV11-1 and TRBJ1-6; D is undetermined. The CDR3 has 13 residues. CDR1 and CDR2 (germline): SGHAT, FQDESV (reference sequence). The V and J ends lost 5 bases and 9 bases respectively, with 11 bases between them. The CDR3 loop reads CASSPNEASPLHF. In nucleotides, the CDR3 is TGTGCCAGCAGCCCCAACGAGGCTTCACCCCTCCACTTT.

This clonotype was detected a few times. This chain joins TRBV28 and TRBJ1-1, with D perhaps TRBD1 (6 bases). Trimming shortened V by 10 bases and J by 0 bases, and 15 bases separated the two germline ends. The CDR3 spans 14 residues. The germline V gene encodes CDR1 MDHEN and CDR2 SYDVKM. CDR3 coding DNA: TGTGCCACCCAAGCGGGGGGCGTGAACACTGAAGCTTTCTTT. This codes for CATQAGGVNTEAFF.